The text below deals with one TCR beta chain. Its antigen is currently unknown. The identical CDR3 is also encoded by other nucleotide sequences in the sample. V lost 2 bases and J 0 bases, leaving 2 bases between the germline ends. This CDR3 contains 13 residues. Germline lookup yields CDR1 SSHAT and CDR2 FNYEAQ (reference sequence). The data were produced by immunoSEQ multiplex PCR, yet TCRdb's version contains in-frame clones alone and is incomplete. The sample comprises more than 140,000 clones, under 85% of which are singletons, and over 7.5% rests with the top ten. All the patients suffered relapse after autologous stem cell transplantation, and brentuximab vedotin exposure differed. Complete response, partial response or progressive disease constituted the best response categories observed. The data were taken from a study of PD-1 blockade in classical Hodgkin lymphoma. General study findings and limits: Researchers reported that CD4+ TCR diversity, though not CD8+, rose significantly by C4D1.

This TCR derives from a human donor with classical Hodgkin lymphoma. The rearrangement joins TRBV7-7 to TRBJ1-3; D gene unclear. Sequencing was performed on peripheral blood mononuclear cells (PBMCs), taken before the second cycle of nivolumab. The CDR3 loop is CASSLSSGNTIYF. CDR3 DNA: TGTGCCAGCAGCTTATCCTCTGGAAACACCATATATTTT.